A selection of T cell receptor beta chains follows, all from one sample in a study of cytomegalovirus exposure and HLA in healthy donors. Produced via immunoSEQ multiplex PCR; TCRdb's table is partial and in-frame only. Here the sample spans 160,000 or so clones, about 80% being singletons. The sample taken for sequencing was PBMCs. The origin of the receptors is a woman between 50 and 59 years old in good health and CMV-seronegative. Each CDR3 is given with its conserved first and last residue. Fields, in order: J gene, D gene, V gene, clone size, CDR3 protein, CDR3 DNA. The D gene is left open where the match is weak. Expanded clones get a size class; other rows say once, few or many, or leave the size out.

>TRBJ2-7|NA|TRBV4-1|NA
CASSQEGGEDYEQYF
TGCGCCAGCAGCCAAGAAGGGGGGGAGGACTACGAGCAGTACTTC
>TRBJ1-6|NA|TRBV10-3|NA
CAISESMGLLHF
TGTGCCATCAGTGAGTCGATGGGGCTCCTCCACTTT
>TRBJ2-7|NA|TRBV28|NA
CASSLTGSEQYF
TGTGCCAGCAGTTTAACTGGTTCGGAGCAGTACTTC
>TRBJ1-2|TRBD1|TRBV5-4|once
CASSYRTGNYDGYTF
TGTGCCAGCAGTTACCGGACAGGGAATTACGATGGCTACACCTTC
>TRBJ2-5|TRBD1|TRBV6-6|NA
CASSSTDREKTQYF
TGTGCCAGCAGTTCCACGGACAGGGAAAAGACCCAGTACTTC
>TRBJ1-1|NA|TRBV28|NA
CASETSGEYTEAFF
TGTGCCAGCGAAACTAGTGGAGAATACACTGAAGCTTTCTTT
>TRBJ1-5|NA|TRBV7-2|NA
CASSHTGRGDFQPQHF
TGTGCCAGCAGCCATACCGGCCGAGGCGATTTTCAGCCCCAGCATTTT
>TRBJ1-3|NA|TRBV5-1|NA
CASSLEAGTGNTIYF
TGCGCCAGCAGCTTGGAAGCCGGGACAGGAAACACCATATATTTT
>TRBJ2-7|TRBD2|TRBV6-5|NA
CASSRLAGSYEQYF
TGTGCCAGCAGTCGACTAGCGGGGAGCTACGAGCAGTACTTC
>TRBJ1-1|TRBD1|TRBV2|few
CASILTGVTEAFF
TGTGCCAGCATTCTCACAGGGGTAACTGAAGCTTTCTTT
>TRBJ1-1|NA|TRBV29-1|NA
CSVDRVANTEAFF
TGCAGCGTTGATCGGGTCGCGAACACTGAAGCTTTCTTT
>TRBJ1-1|NA|TRBV5-4|NA
CASSLGQTNTEAFF
TGTGCCAGCAGCTTGGGGCAGACAAACACTGAAGCTTTCTTT
>TRBJ1-5|TRBD1|TRBV6-6|NA
CASASAGGDQPQHF
TGTGCCAGCGCGTCTGCAGGGGGAGACCAGCCCCAGCATTTT
>TRBJ2-3|TRBD2|TRBV5-1|NA
CASSTAGLAGVPFGTDTQYF
TGCGCCAGCAGCACGGCGGGACTAGCGGGGGTCCCGTTCGGCACAGATACGCAGTATTTT
>TRBJ2-2|NA|TRBV2|NA
CASSGGVGELFF
TGTGCCAGCAGTGGGGGGGTCGGGGAGCTGTTTTTT